The subject of this entry is one T cell receptor (beta chain). Its specificity is not known. The stimulus was an HIV-1 Gag 15-mer peptide pool, approximately 0.93 ug/peptide/mL. Sorted nonresponding memory CD4+ T cells were CD40L-negative, CD69-negative, CD45RO-high. The data derive from a study of persistence of HIV-infected CD4 T cells. Germline CDR1 is SGHDT and CDR2 is YYEEEE. CDR3 length equals 12 residues. V shed 0 bases and J shed 6 bases, with 4 bases lying between them. The libraries were made with immunoSEQ version 4 in survey mode. Libraries were prepared by immunoSEQ multiplex PCR; TCRdb keeps only in-frame clonotypes and omits some of them. The sample yields 30,000 to 35,000 clones, 82% seen once.

This receptor was identified in an adult woman with HIV who was CMV-seropositive. V and J are TRBV5-6 and TRBJ1-5, with D unclear. The specimen was CD4+ T cells sorted from PBMCs after roughly 17-hour stimulation, collected from a patient who received antiretroviral therapy. The CDR3 spells CASSLVGQPQHF. Here the CDR3 DNA reads TGTGCCAGCAGCTTGGTGGGTCAGCCCCAGCATTTT.